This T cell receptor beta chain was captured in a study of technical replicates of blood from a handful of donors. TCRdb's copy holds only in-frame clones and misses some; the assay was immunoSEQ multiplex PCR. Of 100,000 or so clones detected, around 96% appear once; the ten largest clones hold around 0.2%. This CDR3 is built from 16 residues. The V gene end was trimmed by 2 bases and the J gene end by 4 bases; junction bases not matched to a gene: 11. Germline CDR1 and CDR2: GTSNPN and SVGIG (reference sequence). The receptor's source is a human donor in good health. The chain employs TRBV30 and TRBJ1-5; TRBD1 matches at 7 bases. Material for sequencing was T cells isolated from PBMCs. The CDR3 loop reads CAWSRGRGQTNQPQHF. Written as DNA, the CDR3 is TGTGCCTGGAGTAGAGGTAGGGGGCAAACTAATCAGCCCCAGCATTTT.